This T cell receptor beta chain was found in a study of blood T cell repertoires in COVID-19. Study summary: Collection of acute and convalescent COVID-19 samples took place in the United States, Italy and Spain. In each case, the material was cDNA or gDNA derived from T cells, B-cell-depleted T cells, or PBMCs.

In the study's own analysis: How many nucleated cells were present was estimated from reference gene primer amplification. The repertoire was sequenced with immunoSEQ multiplex PCR; TCRdb's copy has only in-frame clones and lacks some. D and trimming were read from the DNA, whereas the V and J calls and clone size are those reported in that table. This table holds some 37,000 clones, about 87% found once. The germline V gene encodes CDR1 LGHDT and CDR2 YNNKEL (reference sequence). The CDR3 sequence is 19 residues long. V was cut by 0 bases and J by 5 bases, with 24 bases left in between. Input material: peripheral blood. This TCR was sampled from a woman aged 70-85 years with acute or convalescent COVID-19. The rearrangement joins TRBV3-1 (or the pseudogene TRBV3-2) to TRBJ2-3; possibly TRBD2 for D (6 bases). The DNA for the CDR3 is TGTGCCAGCAGCCAAGATCCCTTTGGCGGGAAGGGAGCCCAAGATACGCAGTATTTT. Its protein product is CASSQDPFGGKGAQDTQYF.